The 6 T cell receptor beta chains listed next were all sequenced from one sample in a study of T cells after yellow fever vaccination. TCRdb fed the 5' RACE reads into MiXCR, producing one record per CDR3 protein. The data show some 350,000 distinct CDR3 sequences, approximately 5.7% seen once. Sequenced material: PBMCs, taken 5 days after the yellow fever booster vaccination. The receptors originated from a young man who received the YFV17D yellow fever vaccine.

This clonotype was observed a handful of times. This chain uses TRBV30 with TRBJ2-7; no firm D call. This CDR3 has 12 amino acids. V gave up 0 bases and J gave up 4 bases, with 7 bases separating them. From germline, CDR1 is GTSNPN and CDR2 SVGIG (reference sequence). CDR3 sequence: CAWSVQSYEQYF. DNA for the CDR3: TGTGCCTGGAGTGTACAGTCTTACGAGCAGTACTTC.

This clonotype was found a few times. J is TRBJ2-3 and V is TRBV6-2 or TRBV6-3, with 7 bases that match TRBD2. J was trimmed by 2 bases and V by 7 bases; bases with no gene match: 6. From germline, CDR1 is MNHEY and CDR2 SVGEGT. This CDR3 has 14 residues. CDR3 bases: TGTGCCAGCATGGGAGCGGGGACCACAGATACGCAGTATTTT. Its translation: CASMGAGTTDTQYF.

V is TRBV20-1 and J is TRBJ2-7; 12 bases align to TRBD2. The V gene end was trimmed by 7 bases and the J gene end by 4 bases; junction bases not matched to a gene: 5. The CDR3 consists of 13 residues. Germline V gene data show CDR1 as DFQATT and CDR2 as SNEGSKA (reference sequence). The CDR3 DNA sequence: TGCAGTGGGAGACTAGCGGGAGTTTACGAGCAGTACTTC. Amino acids: CSGRLAGVYEQYF.

The CDR3 DNA is TGTGCCAGCTCTCCAAGCGGGAGTACGGCAGATACGCAGTATTTT. As protein: CASSPSGSTADTQYF. V is TRBV18 and J is TRBJ2-3; 8 bases fit TRBD2. This CDR3 comprises 15 residues. With V trimmed by 6 bases and J by 4 bases, 9 bases remained unmatched. The germline V gene encodes CDR1 KGHSH and CDR2 LQKENI.

At least ten counts were recorded for this clonotype. This chain connects TRBV7-3 to TRBJ2-1, with a tentative D call TRBD2 (6 bases). Germline-derived CDR1 and CDR2 are SGHTA and FQGTGA. This CDR3 is 16 amino acids long. V lost 0 bases, J lost 7 bases, and 16 bases lay in between. The DNA for the CDR3 is TGTGCCAGCAGCTTAACGGGGCCGGGAGTAAAGAATGAGCAGTTCTTC. Translating it yields CASSLTGPGVKNEQFF. Looking up the rest from reference TRBV7-3 and TRBJ2-1 gives the full variable domain: GAGVSQTPSNKVTEKGKYVELRCDPISGHTALYWYRQSLGQGPEFLIYFQGTGAADDSGLPNDRFFAVRPEGSVSTLKIQRTERGDSAVYLCASSLTGPGVKNEQFFGPGTRLTVL.

The chain recombines TRBV29-1 with TRBJ1-1; D uncertain. With 5 bases removed from V and 1 base from J, the gap between germline ends came to 5 bases. The CDR3 loop spans 11 amino acids. Germline-derived CDR1 and CDR2 are SQVTM and ANQGSEA. CDR3 sequence reads: CSVRANTEAFF. The CDR3 bases are TGCAGCGTTCGGGCGAACACTGAAGCTTTCTTT.